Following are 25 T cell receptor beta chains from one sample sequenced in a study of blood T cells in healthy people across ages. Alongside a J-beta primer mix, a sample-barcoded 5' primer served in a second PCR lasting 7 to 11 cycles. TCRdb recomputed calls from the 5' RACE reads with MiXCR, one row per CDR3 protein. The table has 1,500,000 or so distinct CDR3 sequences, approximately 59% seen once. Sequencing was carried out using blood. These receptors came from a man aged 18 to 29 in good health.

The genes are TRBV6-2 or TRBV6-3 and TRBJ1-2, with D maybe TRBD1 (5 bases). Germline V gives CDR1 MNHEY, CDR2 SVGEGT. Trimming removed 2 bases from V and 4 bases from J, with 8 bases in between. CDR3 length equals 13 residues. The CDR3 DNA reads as TGTGCCAGCAGTTACAGGGGCGGCTATGGCTACACCTTC. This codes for CASSYRGGYGYTF.

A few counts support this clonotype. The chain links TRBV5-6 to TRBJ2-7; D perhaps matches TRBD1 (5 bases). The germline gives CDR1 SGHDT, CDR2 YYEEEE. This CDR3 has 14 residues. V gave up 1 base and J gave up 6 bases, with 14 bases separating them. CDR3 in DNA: TGTGCCAGCAGCTTGCAGGGTGTGGCTTCCGAGCAGTACTTC. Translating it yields CASSLQGVASEQYF.

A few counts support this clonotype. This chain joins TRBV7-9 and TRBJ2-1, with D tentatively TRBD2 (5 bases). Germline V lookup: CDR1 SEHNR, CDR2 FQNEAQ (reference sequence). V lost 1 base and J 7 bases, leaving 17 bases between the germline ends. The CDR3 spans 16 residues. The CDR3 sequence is CASSLVSSGLLNEQFF. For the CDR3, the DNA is TGTGCCAGCAGCTTAGTTTCCAGCGGTCTCCTGAATGAGCAGTTCTTC.

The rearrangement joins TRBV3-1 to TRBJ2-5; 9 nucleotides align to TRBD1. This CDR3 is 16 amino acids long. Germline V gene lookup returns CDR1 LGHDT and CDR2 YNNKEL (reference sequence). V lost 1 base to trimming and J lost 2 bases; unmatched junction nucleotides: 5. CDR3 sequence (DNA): TGTGCCAGCAGCCAAGTTAGGGGACAGGGACAAGAGACCCAGTACTTC. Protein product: CASSQVRGQGQETQYF.

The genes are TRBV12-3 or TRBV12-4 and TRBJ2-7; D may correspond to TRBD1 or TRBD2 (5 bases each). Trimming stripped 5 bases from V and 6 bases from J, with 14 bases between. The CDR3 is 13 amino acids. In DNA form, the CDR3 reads TGTGCCAGCAGTGTATGGGACGAAGGCGAGCAGTACTTC. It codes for CASSVWDEGEQYF.

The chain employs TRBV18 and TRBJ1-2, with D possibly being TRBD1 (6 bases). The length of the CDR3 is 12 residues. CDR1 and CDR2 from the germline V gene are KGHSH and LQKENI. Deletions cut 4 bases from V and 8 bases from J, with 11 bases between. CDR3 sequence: CASSRQEGGYTF. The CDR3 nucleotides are TGTGCCAGCTCACGACAGGAGGGCGGCTACACCTTC.

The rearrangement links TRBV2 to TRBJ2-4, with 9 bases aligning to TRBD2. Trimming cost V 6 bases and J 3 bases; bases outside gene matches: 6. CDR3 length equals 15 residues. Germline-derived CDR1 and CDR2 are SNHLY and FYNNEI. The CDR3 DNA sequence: TGTGCCAGCAGATTAAATAGCGGGGGCAAAAACATTCAGTACTTC. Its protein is CASRLNSGGKNIQYF.

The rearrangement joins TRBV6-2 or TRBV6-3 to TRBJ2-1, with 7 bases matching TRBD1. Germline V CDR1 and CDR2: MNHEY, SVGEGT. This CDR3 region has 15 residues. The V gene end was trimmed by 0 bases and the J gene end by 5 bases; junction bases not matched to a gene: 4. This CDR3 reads CASSYSRDSDNEQFF. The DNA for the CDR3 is TGTGCCAGCAGTTACTCCCGGGACAGTGACAATGAGCAGTTCTTC.

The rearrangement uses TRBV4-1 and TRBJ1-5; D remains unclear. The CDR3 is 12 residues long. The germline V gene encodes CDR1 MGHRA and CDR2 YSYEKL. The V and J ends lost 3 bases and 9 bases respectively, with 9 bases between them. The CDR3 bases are TGCGCCAGCAGCCACGGTTGGGGGCCCCAGCATTTT. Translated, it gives CASSHGWGPQHF.

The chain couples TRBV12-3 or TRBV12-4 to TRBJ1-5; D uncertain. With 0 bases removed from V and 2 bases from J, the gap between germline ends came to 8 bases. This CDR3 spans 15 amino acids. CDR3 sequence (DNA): TGTGCCAGCAGTTTAGCGGGGAGTGGCAATCAGCCCCAGCATTTT. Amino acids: CASSLAGSGNQPQHF.

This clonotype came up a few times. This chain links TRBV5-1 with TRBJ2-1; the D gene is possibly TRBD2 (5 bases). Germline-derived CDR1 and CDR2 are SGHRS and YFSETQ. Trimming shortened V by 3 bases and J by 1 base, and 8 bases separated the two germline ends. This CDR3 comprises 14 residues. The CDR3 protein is CASSWVASYNEQFF. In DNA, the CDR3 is TGCGCCAGCAGCTGGGTAGCGTCCTACAATGAGCAGTTCTTC.

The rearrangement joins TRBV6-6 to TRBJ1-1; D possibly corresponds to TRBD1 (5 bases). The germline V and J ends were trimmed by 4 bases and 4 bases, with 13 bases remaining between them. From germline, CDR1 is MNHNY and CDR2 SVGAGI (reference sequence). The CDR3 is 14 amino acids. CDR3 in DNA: TGTGCCAGCAGTTCCAGCAGGGCGGGCACTGAAGCTTTCTTT. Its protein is CASSSSRAGTEAFF.

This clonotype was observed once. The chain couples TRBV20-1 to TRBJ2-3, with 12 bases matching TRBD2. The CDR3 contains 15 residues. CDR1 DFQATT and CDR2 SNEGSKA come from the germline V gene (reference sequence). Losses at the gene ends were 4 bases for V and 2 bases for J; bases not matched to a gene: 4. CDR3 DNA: TGCAGTGCTACTAGCGGGGGGGCAAACACAGATACGCAGTATTTT. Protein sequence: CSATSGGANTDTQYF.

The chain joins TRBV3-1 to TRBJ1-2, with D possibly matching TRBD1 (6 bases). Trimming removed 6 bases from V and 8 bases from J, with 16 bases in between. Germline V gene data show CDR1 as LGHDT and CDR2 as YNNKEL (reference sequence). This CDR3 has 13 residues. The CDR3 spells CASSQRQGLGYTF. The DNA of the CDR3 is TGTGCCAGCAGTCAGCGCCAGGGGCTGGGCTACACCTTC.

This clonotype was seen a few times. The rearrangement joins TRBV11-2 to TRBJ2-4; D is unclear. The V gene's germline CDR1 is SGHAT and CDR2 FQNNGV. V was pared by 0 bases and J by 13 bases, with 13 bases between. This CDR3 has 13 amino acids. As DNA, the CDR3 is TGTGCCAGCAGCTTAGATCCCGGTCGCCAGCAGTACTTC. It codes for CASSLDPGRQQYF.

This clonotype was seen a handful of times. DNA for the CDR3: TGCAGTGCCAGACCAACAAATATGTCATTGAATCGTTATGGCTACACCTTC. Protein product: CSARPTNMSLNRYGYTF. The rearrangement joins TRBV20-1 to TRBJ1-2; no clear D. Germline assignment: CDR1 DFQATT and CDR2 SNEGSKA (reference sequence). V was pared by 6 bases and J by 5 bases, with 28 bases between. This CDR3 contains 17 residues.

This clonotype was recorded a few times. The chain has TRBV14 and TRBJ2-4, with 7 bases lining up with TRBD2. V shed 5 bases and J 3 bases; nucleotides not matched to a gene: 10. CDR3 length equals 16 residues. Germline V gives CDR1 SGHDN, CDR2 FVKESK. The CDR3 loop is CASSSRRGVFKNIQYF. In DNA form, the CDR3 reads TGTGCCAGCAGCTCTCGACGGGGGGTCTTCAAAAACATTCAGTACTTC.

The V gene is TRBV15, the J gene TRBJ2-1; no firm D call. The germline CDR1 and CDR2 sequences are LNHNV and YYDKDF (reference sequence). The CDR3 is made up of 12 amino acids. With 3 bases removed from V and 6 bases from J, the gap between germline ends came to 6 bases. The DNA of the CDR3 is TGTGCCACCAGCAGCAATTTCAATGAGCAGTTCTTC. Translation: CATSSNFNEQFF.

The chain's CDR3 is CSAREKTSGRHQFF. The CDR3 DNA reads TGCAGTGCTAGAGAAAAAACTAGCGGGAGGCATCAGTTCTTC. The chain has TRBV20-1 and TRBJ2-1, with 12 positions matching TRBD2. Germline V gene data show CDR1 as DFQATT and CDR2 as SNEGSKA (reference sequence). This CDR3 contains 14 residues. V lost 0 bases to trimming and J lost 13 bases; unmatched junction nucleotides: 7.

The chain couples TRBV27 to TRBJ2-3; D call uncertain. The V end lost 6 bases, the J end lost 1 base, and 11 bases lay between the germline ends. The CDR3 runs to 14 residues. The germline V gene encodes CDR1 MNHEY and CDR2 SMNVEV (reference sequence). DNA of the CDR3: TGTGCCAGCAGCCCCCGGCCGGGCACAGATACGCAGTATTTT. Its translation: CASSPRPGTDTQYF.

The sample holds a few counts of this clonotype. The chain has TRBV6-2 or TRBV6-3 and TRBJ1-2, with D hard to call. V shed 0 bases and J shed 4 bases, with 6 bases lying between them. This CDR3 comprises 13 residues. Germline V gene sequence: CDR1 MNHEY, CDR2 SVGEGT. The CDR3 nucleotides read TGTGCCAGCAGTTACTCGAACAGCTATGGCTACACCTTC. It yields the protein CASSYSNSYGYTF.

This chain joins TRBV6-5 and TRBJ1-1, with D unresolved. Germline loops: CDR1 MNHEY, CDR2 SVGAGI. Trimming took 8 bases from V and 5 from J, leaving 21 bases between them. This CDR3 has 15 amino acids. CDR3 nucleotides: TGTGCCAGCGCATCCCTGGGAGGTGCGGGTACTGAAGCTTTCTTT. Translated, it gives CASASLGGAGTEAFF.

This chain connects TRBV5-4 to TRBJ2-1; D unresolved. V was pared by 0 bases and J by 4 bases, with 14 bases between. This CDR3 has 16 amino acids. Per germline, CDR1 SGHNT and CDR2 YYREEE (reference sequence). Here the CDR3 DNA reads TGTGCCAGCAGCTTGGCCGGAGACCAGCTATACAATGAGCAGTTCTTC. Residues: CASSLAGDQLYNEQFF.

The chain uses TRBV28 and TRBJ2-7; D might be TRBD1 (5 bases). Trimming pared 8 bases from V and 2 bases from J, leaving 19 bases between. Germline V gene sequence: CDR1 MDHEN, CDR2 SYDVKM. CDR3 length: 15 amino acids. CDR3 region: CASGSAGLGAYEQYF. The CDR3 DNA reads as TGTGCCAGCGGATCCGCCGGGCTAGGGGCCTACGAGCAGTACTTC.

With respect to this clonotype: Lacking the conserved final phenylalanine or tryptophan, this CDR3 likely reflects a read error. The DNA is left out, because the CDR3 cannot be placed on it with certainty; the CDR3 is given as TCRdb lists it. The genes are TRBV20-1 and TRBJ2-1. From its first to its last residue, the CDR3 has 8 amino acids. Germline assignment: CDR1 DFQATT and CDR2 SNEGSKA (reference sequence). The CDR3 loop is CSAEGEFS.